Listed here are 5 T cell receptor beta chains from one sample, sequenced in a study of cytomegalovirus exposure and HLA in healthy donors. The PCR contained 60 Vbeta and 13 Jbeta primers. Sequencing was performed with immunoSEQ multiplex PCR; in TCRdb, only in-frame clones are kept and a portion is missing. The data show roughly 230,000 clones, around 90% seen once. Sequences were obtained from PBMCs. These receptors were collected from a girl aged 2 to 9 in good health and CMV-seronegative.

The chain uses TRBV19 and TRBJ2-2; a weak D match, TRBD1 (6 bases). Germline V gives CDR1 LNHDA, CDR2 SQIVND (reference sequence). The CDR3 has 17 amino acids. V was trimmed by 4 bases and J by 5 bases, leaving 20 bases between them. The CDR3 DNA reads as TGTGCCAGTAGTACCGGCGGAATTACAGGGTATACCGGGGAGCTGTTTTTT. It translates to CASSTGGITGYTGELFF.

The V gene is TRBV5-1, the J gene TRBJ2-3; 13 nucleotides match TRBD2. V lost 2 bases and J lost 6; bases outside the gene matches: 9. The CDR3 length is 17 residues. Germline V gives CDR1 SGHRS, CDR2 YFSETQ. The CDR3 nucleotides read TGCGCCAGCAGCTTTGGACTAGCGGGGGCCTTGGGCGATACGCAGTATTTT. Its translation: CASSFGLAGALGDTQYF.

V and J are TRBV6-1 and TRBJ2-1, with 10 bases aligning to TRBD2. CDR3 size: 15 residues. Germline CDR1 and CDR2: MNHNS and SASEGT. The V gene end was trimmed by 3 bases and the J gene end by 9 bases; junction bases not matched to a gene: 8. For the CDR3, the DNA is TGTGCCAGCAGTGAGCTAGCGGGAGCGACTCCTGAGCAGTTCTTC. Translated: CASSELAGATPEQFF.

The rearrangement joins TRBV5-6 to TRBJ2-7; D might be TRBD2 (7 bases). The CDR3 is 15 amino acids. V was shortened by 3 bases and J by 1 base, with 14 bases between the two germline ends. Germline lookup yields CDR1 SGHDT and CDR2 YYEEEE. The DNA for the CDR3 is TGTGCCAGCAGCTCCAACAGGGAGGGGTCCTACGAGCAGTACTTC. Translation gives CASSSNREGSYEQYF.

The CDR3 sequence: CASSVGDFPNEQFF. The CDR3 DNA reads as TGTGCCAGCAGCGTAGGGGACTTCCCCAATGAGCAGTTCTTC. The chain is built from TRBV9 and TRBJ2-1; possible D gene TRBD2, 6 bases. The CDR3 totals 14 residues. Per the germline V gene, CDR1 is SGDLS and CDR2 is YYNGEE. V was cut by 0 bases and J by 6 bases, with 10 bases left in between.